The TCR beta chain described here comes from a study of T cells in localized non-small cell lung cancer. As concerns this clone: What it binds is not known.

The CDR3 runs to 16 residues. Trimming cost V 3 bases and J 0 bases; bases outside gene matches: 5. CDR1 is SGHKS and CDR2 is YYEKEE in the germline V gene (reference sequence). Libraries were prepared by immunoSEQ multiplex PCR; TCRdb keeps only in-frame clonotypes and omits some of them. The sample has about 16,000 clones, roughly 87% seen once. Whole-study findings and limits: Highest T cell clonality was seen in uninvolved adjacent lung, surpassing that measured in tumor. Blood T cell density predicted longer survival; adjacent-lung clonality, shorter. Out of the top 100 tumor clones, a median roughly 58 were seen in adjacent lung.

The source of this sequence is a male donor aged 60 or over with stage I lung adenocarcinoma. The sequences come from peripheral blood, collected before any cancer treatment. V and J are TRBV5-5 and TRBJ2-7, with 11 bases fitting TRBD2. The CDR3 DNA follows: TGTGCCAGCAGCTCTCGACTAGCGGGGACCTCCTACGAGCAGTACTTC. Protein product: CASSSRLAGTSYEQYF.